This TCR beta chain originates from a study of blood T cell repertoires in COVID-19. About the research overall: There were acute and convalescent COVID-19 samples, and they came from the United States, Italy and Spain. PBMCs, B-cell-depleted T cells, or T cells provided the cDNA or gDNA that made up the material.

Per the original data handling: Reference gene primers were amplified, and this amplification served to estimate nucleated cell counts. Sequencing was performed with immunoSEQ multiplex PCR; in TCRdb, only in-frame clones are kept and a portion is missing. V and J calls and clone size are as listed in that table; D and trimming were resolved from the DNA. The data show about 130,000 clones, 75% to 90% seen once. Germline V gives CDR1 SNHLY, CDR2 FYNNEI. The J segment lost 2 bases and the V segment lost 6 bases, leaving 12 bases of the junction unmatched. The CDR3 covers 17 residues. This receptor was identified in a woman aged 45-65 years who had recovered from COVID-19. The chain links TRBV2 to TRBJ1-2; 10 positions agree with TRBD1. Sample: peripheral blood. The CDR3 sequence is CASRSRLSGQGNYGYTF. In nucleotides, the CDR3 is TGTGCCAGCAGGTCCCGGCTGTCGGGACAGGGGAACTATGGCTACACCTTC.